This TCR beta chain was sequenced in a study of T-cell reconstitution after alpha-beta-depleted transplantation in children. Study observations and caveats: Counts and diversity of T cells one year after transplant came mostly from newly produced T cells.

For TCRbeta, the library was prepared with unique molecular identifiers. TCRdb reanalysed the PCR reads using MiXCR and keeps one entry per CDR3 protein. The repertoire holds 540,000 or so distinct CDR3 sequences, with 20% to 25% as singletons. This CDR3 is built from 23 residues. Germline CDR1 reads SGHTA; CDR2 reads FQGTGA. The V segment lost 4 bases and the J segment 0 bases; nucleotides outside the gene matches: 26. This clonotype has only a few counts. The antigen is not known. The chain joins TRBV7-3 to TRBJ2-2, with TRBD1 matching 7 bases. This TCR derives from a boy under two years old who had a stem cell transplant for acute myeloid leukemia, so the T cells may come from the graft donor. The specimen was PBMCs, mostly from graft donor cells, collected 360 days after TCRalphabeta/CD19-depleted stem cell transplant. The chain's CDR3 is CASSYRGGQPRLVTPTNTGELFF. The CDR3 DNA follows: TGTGCCAGCAGCTACAGGGGTGGACAGCCGCGCCTGGTAACCCCGACGAACACCGGGGAGCTGTTTTTT.